This T cell receptor (beta chain) is drawn from a study of cytomegalovirus exposure and HLA in healthy donors. Study-level background: Earlier, 150 million to 200 million T cells were analyzed, and approximately 110 million unique TCR beta sequences were found among them. General study results and limits: Prediction of most subjects' HLA-A and HLA-B alleles by TCR beta sequences was reportedly accurate. An analysis done earlier found most TCR beta V segments productive about 87% or about 30% of the time. The analysis excluded some indistinguishable V segments, including TRBV6-2 and TRBV6-3.

This CDR3 is built from 15 residues. Germline V gene lookup returns CDR1 SEHNR and CDR2 FQNEAQ (reference sequence). The ends lost 6 bases at V and 2 bases at J; junction bases unmatched: 4. A note on this clone: Its antigen is still unknown.

Primers included in the PCR were 60 Vbeta and 13 Jbeta primers. TCRdb's copy holds only in-frame clones and misses some; the assay was immunoSEQ multiplex PCR. This repertoire shows fewer than 200,000 clones, almost 85% found once; its top ten account for roughly 1%. This chain joins TRBV7-9 and TRBJ2-6, with TRBD1 matching over 7 bases. The receptor was isolated from a man younger than 40 in good health and CMV-seronegative. Material for sequencing was PBMCs. The CDR3 bases are TGTGCCAGCAGGCAAACAGGGGCTGGGGCCAACGTCCTGACTTTC. Its protein product is CASRQTGAGANVLTF.